The T cell receptor (beta chain) described here comes from a study of blood T cells in healthy people across ages. A second PCR, run for roughly 7 to 12 cycles, used a sample-barcoded 5' primer plus a J-beta primer mix. Every cDNA molecule bore a tag from a template-switch adaptor containing 12 random nucleotides. TCRdb passed the 5' RACE reads through MiXCR, listing each CDR3 protein once. The sample lists around 1,000,000 distinct CDR3 sequences, 30% to 40% occurring once. Findings and limits, study-wide: Diversity of TCR beta per million T cells declined in a roughly linear way with age. More naive CD4+ cells and higher diversity were found in long-lived than in aged donors.

Notes on this clonotype: Its target is not known.

This CDR3 contains 13 residues. V dropped 1 base and J dropped 10 bases, with 13 bases sitting between them. The sample comprised blood. The sequence derives from a young man in good health. This chain joins TRBV12-3 or TRBV12-4 and TRBJ1-2; D is uncertain. The CDR3 DNA reads TGTGCCAGCAGTTTAGTCACACAATTGGTCTACACCTTC. This sequence encodes CASSLVTQLVYTF.